The entry below describes one TCR beta chain. What it binds is not known. The record originates from a study of cytomegalovirus exposure and HLA in healthy donors. Overall study findings and caveats: In an earlier analysis, productive rearrangement rates for most beta V segments clustered near 87% or 30%. Rarity marked most TCR sequences, yet some public TCRs occurred in many donors. What a later analysis reportedly showed was that an Asian-associated ancestry cluster had fewer N-insertions than the approximately 700-donor mean. Most of the CMV-associated TCR beta chains (in a later analysis) appeared to be HLA-restricted.

The germline V and J ends were trimmed by 2 bases and 1 base, with 18 bases remaining between them. This CDR3 region has 18 residues. Germline-derived CDR1 and CDR2 are LNHNV and YYDKDF (reference sequence). Primers for the PCR totalled 60 Vbeta and 13 Jbeta. Profiling relied on immunoSEQ multiplex PCR, and the TCRdb table lists in-frame clones only, not all of them. The sample consists of approximately 110,000 clones, 75% to 85% of them appearing once. V usage is TRBV15 and J usage is TRBJ1-5; D is unresolved. Sequencing input: PBMCs. The source is a man aged 18-30 years in good health and CMV-seronegative. CDR3 in DNA: TGTGCCACCAGCAGATCCTACTCCCGACTCGGGAGCAATCAGCCCCAGCATTTT. As protein: CATSRSYSRLGSNQPQHF.